The 20 T cell receptor beta chains below come from one sample, sequenced in a study of low-dose radiotherapy and immunotherapy resistance in tumors. First-strand cDNA relied on TRAV- and TRBV-specific primers spanning alpha and beta chains. PCR amplification of the TCRs was performed with Phusion for 20 PCR cycles, and it relied on a constant-region primer together with a V-primer adapter. TCRdb reprocessed the reads with MiXCR, giving one entry per CDR3 protein. The sample has tens of thousands of distinct CDR3 sequences, roughly 9% seen once. Time point of the sample: before trial treatment. The sample in question was PBMCs, obtained before treatment. Receptors originate from a male donor with prostate cancer.

This clonotype was picked up many times. The gene calls are TRBV24-1 and TRBJ2-2; D gene ambiguous. Trimming removed 9 bases from V and 6 bases from J, with 7 bases in between. Per germline, CDR1 KGHDR and CDR2 SFDVKD. This CDR3 is 11 amino acids long. This chain's CDR3 is CATGRAGELFF. DNA for the CDR3: TGTGCCACCGGGCGTGCCGGGGAGCTGTTTTTT.

This clonotype was seen at least ten times. The chain uses TRBV3-1 and TRBJ2-7; a possible D gene is TRBD1 (5 bases). Trimming left V 1 base short and J 13 bases short, with 20 bases between. Germline values: CDR1 LGHDT, CDR2 YNNKEL (reference sequence). This CDR3 contains 14 residues. The CDR3 loop is CASSQGTSTSSPYF. Here the CDR3 DNA reads TGTGCCAGCAGCCAAGGGACATCTACGAGCAGTCCCTACTTC.

This clonotype was observed at least ten times. This sequence joins TRBV6-5 and TRBJ1-3; D may be TRBD1 (5 bases). Germline V gene sequence: CDR1 MNHEY, CDR2 SVGAGI. This CDR3 spans 15 amino acids. With 0 bases removed from V and 1 base from J, the gap between germline ends came to 7 bases. The DNA of the CDR3 is TGTGCCAGCAGTTACTCGGCAGGGTCTGGAAACACCATATATTTT. Translating it yields CASSYSAGSGNTIYF.

This clonotype was recorded many times. The chain joins TRBV20-1 to TRBJ2-5; D is unresolved. Trimming pared 0 bases from V and 3 bases from J, leaving 8 bases between. The CDR3 has 13 residues. CDR1 DFQATT and CDR2 SNEGSKA come from the germline V gene (reference sequence). Here the CDR3 DNA reads TGCAGTGCTAGAGACGGCCAGAAAGAGACCCAGTACTTC. Protein product: CSARDGQKETQYF.

This clonotype has a count of ten or more. This chain links TRBV2 with TRBJ2-7; tentative D call: TRBD2 (5 bases). The CDR3 sequence is 13 residues long. V dropped 5 bases and J dropped 3 bases, with 11 bases sitting between them. In germline, CDR1 is SNHLY, CDR2 FYNNEI. CDR3 protein: CASSTFGLYEQYF. In DNA, the CDR3 is TGTGCCAGCAGTACCTTTGGACTCTACGAGCAGTACTTC.

V and J are TRBV2 and TRBJ1-1, with no clear D. CDR1 SNHLY and CDR2 FYNNEI come from the germline V gene. Trimming removed 4 bases from V and 3 bases from J, with 12 bases in between. This CDR3 spans 14 amino acids. CDR3 protein: CASSVGQEDTEAFF. The CDR3 DNA follows: TGTGCCAGCAGTGTCGGGCAGGAGGACACTGAAGCTTTCTTT.

The sample holds many counts of this clonotype. V usage is TRBV7-9 and J usage is TRBJ2-6; D is perhaps TRBD2 (6 bases). Looked up from germline, CDR1 is SEHNR and CDR2 is FQNEAQ (reference sequence). This CDR3 is 14 amino acids long. V dropped 6 bases and J dropped 0 bases, with 6 bases sitting between them. The CDR3 sequence is CASRRDSGANVLTF. The DNA of the CDR3 is TGTGCCAGCAGGCGGGACTCTGGGGCCAACGTCCTGACTTTC.

This clonotype was detected many times. The chain couples TRBV6-1 to TRBJ1-5; D ambiguous. V lost 0 bases and J 2 bases, leaving 8 bases between the germline ends. Germline values: CDR1 MNHNS, CDR2 SASEGT. This CDR3 is 15 amino acids long. CDR3 in amino acids: CASSEAGAGNQPQHF. Written as DNA, the CDR3 is TGTGCCAGCAGTGAAGCGGGCGCTGGCAATCAGCCCCAGCATTTT.

This clonotype was seen at least ten times. This chain connects TRBV18 to TRBJ1-6, with 8 bases identical to TRBD1. V lost 10 bases, J lost 10 bases, and 12 bases stayed unmatched. The CDR3 covers 14 residues. Germline V gives CDR1 KGHSH, CDR2 LQKENI. CDR3 nucleotide sequence: TGTGCCACCACCACCGGACAGGGTGGGTCACCCCTCCACTTT. Its translation: CATTTGQGGSPLHF.

In its sample, this clonotype was seen many times. The chain links TRBV9 to TRBJ1-1; the match to TRBD1 covers 8 bases. Per the germline V gene, CDR1 is SGDLS and CDR2 is YYNGEE. The V gene end was trimmed by 4 bases and the J gene end by 4 bases; junction bases not matched to a gene: 6. CDR3 size: 14 residues. The CDR3, as DNA: TGTGCCAGCAGCCCTCGACAGGGGTCCACTGAAGCTTTCTTT. Translating it yields CASSPRQGSTEAFF.

This clonotype was recorded at least ten times. The V and J genes are TRBV29-1 and TRBJ2-3; a possible D gene is TRBD1 (6 bases). With 6 bases removed from V and 0 bases from J, the gap between germline ends came to 13 bases. The CDR3 contains 14 residues. CDR1 is SQVTM, CDR2 ANQGSEA, per germline. In nucleotides, the CDR3 is TGCAGCGTGAGGACAGACCCTAGCACAGATACGCAGTATTTT. The encoded protein is CSVRTDPSTDTQYF.

Many counts were recorded for this clonotype. The chain uses TRBV24-1 and TRBJ2-3; TRBD2 matches at 10 bases. Trimming cost V 1 base and J 4 bases; bases outside gene matches: 7. Per the germline V gene, CDR1 is KGHDR and CDR2 is SFDVKD. This CDR3 contains 17 residues. CDR3 sequence reads: CATSDFGSGRAADTQYF. The CDR3 DNA is TGTGCCACCAGTGATTTCGGCAGCGGGAGGGCCGCAGATACGCAGTATTTT.

This clonotype came up a few times. The chain is built from TRBV7-2 and TRBJ1-5; TRBD1 aligns across 11 bases. Germline V gene sequence: CDR1 SGHTA, CDR2 FQGNSA. The ends lost 5 bases at V and 3 bases at J; junction bases unmatched: 6. The CDR3 loop spans 16 amino acids. CDR3 region: CASSPRDRGFNQPQHF. The CDR3 DNA reads TGTGCCAGCAGCCCTCGGGACAGGGGGTTCAATCAGCCCCAGCATTTT.

This clonotype appeared many times. The chain is built from TRBV29-1 and TRBJ2-1; tentatively, D is TRBD2 (6 bases). Germline V lookup: CDR1 SQVTM, CDR2 ANQGSEA. V was trimmed by 3 bases and J by 7 bases, leaving 10 bases between them. The CDR3 has 12 residues. The CDR3 protein is CSVDWSGNEQFF. CDR3 DNA sequence: TGCAGCGTTGACTGGAGCGGGAATGAGCAGTTCTTC.

A note on this clonotype: The junction departs from germline at one end; a sequencing error may be responsible. The chain links TRBV5-3 to TRBJ2-7; weak D call: TRBD1 (6 bases). TRBV5-3 falls under the ORF class, with uncertain function. The CDR3 sequence is 14 residues long. In DNA, the CDR3 is TGTGCCAGCAGCTTGGGGGCAGGGGTGTACGAGCAGTACTTC. This translates into CASSLGAGVYEQYF.

This clonotype has at least ten counts. This rearrangement joins TRBV27 to TRBJ2-1, with TRBD1 matching over 9 bases. The CDR3 runs to 17 residues. CDR1 and CDR2 from the germline V gene are MNHEY and SMNVEV (reference sequence). Trimming removed 6 bases from V and 8 bases from J; junction bases left unmatched: 17. The CDR3 sequence: CASSRRPGQGGSYEQFF. CDR3 DNA: TGTGCCAGCAGCAGGAGACCGGGACAGGGTGGATCATATGAGCAGTTCTTC.

This clonotype was found many times. V gene TRBV27 combines with J gene TRBJ2-4; D may be TRBD1 or TRBD2 (5 bases each). Trimming took 2 bases from V and 0 from J, leaving 14 bases between them. Looked up from germline, CDR1 is MNHEY and CDR2 is SMNVEV (reference sequence). There are 17 residues in the CDR3. The CDR3 region is CASSLVPGTTAKNIQYF. The CDR3 region has the DNA TGTGCCAGCAGTTTAGTTCCCGGGACCACAGCCAAAAACATTCAGTACTTC.

The table lists this clonotype with many counts. The V and J genes are TRBV7-2 and TRBJ1-6; D unresolved. The V end was cut by 1 base, the J end by 8 bases, with 12 bases between. There are 15 residues in the CDR3. CDR1 is SGHTA, CDR2 FQGNSA, per germline. The CDR3 DNA sequence: TGTGCCAGCAGCTTAGGCCGGACGGTTTATTCACCCCTCCACTTT. This encodes CASSLGRTVYSPLHF.

This clonotype was found a few times. The V and J genes are TRBV3-1 and TRBJ1-2; D is perhaps TRBD1 (5 bases). V shed 5 bases and J shed 7 bases, with 14 bases lying between them. This CDR3 has 13 amino acids. Germline V CDR1 and CDR2: LGHDT, YNNKEL (reference sequence). The CDR3, as DNA: TGTGCCAGCAGCTCGGCAGGGCGAGGTGGCTACACCTTC. Amino acid sequence: CASSSAGRGGYTF. Combining the CDR3 with reference TRBV3-1 and TRBJ1-2 gives the whole variable domain DTAVSQTPKYLVTQMGNDKSIKCEQNLGHDTMYWYKQDSKKFLKIMFSYNNKELIINETVPNRFSPKSPDKAHLNLHINSLELGDSAVYFCASSSAGRGGYTFGSGTRLTVV.

V gene TRBV3-1 combines with J gene TRBJ2-1; the D gene is possibly TRBD2 (6 bases). Germline-derived CDR1 and CDR2 are LGHDT and YNNKEL (reference sequence). The length of the CDR3 is 15 residues. Between the trimmed V and J ends, which lost 7 bases and 2 bases, there was a span of 15 bases. CDR3 in amino acids: CASTPGLPAYNEQFF. The CDR3 bases are TGTGCCAGCACCCCGGGACTGCCCGCCTACAATGAGCAGTTCTTC.